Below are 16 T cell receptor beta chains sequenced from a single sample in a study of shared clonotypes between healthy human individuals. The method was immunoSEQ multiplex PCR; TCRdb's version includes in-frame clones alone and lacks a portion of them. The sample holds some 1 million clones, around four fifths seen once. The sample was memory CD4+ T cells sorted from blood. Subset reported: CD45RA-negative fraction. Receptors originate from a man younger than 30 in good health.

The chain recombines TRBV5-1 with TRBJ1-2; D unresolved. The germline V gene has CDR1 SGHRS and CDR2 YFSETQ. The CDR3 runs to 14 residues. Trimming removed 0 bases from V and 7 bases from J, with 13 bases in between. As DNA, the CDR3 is TGCGCCAGCAGCTTGGGTACAGCCGTCGGTGGCTACACCTTC. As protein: CASSLGTAVGGYTF.

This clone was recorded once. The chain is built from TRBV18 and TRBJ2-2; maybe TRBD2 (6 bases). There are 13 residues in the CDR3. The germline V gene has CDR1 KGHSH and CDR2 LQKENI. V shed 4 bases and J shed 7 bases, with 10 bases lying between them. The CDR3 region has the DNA TGTGCCAGCTCACGGGAGGAGGTCGGGGAGCTGTTTTTT. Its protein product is CASSREEVGELFF.

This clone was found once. The CDR3 is CASTSAGASYEQYF. In DNA form, the CDR3 reads TGTGCCAGTACCTCGGCGGGGGCCTCCTACGAGCAGTACTTC. V and J are TRBV19 and TRBJ2-7; TRBD2 is a possible D gene (7 bases). Germline-derived CDR1 and CDR2 are LNHDA and SQIVND (reference sequence). V was shortened by 7 bases and J by 0 bases, with 13 bases between the two germline ends. This CDR3 is built from 14 residues.

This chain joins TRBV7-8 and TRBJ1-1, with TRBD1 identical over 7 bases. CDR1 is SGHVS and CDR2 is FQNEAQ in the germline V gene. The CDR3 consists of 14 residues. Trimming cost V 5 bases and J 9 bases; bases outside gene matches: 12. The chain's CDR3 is CASSARTGTLKAFF. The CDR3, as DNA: TGTGCCAGCAGCGCCCGGACAGGTACACTGAAAGCTTTCTTT.

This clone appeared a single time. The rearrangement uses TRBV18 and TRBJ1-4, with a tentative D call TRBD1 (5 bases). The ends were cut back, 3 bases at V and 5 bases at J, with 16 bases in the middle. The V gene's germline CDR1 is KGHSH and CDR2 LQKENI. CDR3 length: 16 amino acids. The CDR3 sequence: CASSPSAGGPNEKLFF. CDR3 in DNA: TGTGCCAGCTCACCCTCCGCCGGGGGTCCGAATGAAAAACTGTTTTTT.

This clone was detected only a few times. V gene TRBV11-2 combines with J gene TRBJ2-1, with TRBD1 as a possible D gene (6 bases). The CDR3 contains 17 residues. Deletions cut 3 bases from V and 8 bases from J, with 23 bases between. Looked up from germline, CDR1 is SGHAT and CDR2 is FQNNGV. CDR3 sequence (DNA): TGTGCCAGCAGCTTTGGGGGAGATACAGGGTTTAGAGATGAGCAGTTCTTC. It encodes CASSFGGDTGFRDEQFF.

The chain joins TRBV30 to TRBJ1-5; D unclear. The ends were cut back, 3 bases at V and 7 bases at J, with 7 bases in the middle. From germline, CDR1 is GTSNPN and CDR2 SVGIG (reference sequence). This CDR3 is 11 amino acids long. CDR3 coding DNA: TGTGCCTGGAGAAGCGACCAGCCCCAGCATTTT. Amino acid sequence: CAWRSDQPQHF.

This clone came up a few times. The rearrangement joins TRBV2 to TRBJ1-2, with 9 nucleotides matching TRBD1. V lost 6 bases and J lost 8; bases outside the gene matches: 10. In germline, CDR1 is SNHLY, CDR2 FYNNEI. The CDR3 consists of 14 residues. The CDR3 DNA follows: TGTGCCAGCAGGACCCTACAGGGGGCGTGGGGCTACACCTTC. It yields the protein CASRTLQGAWGYTF.

In DNA, the CDR3 is TGTGCCAGCAGCTTTACAAGAGAGACCCAGTACTTC. The encoded protein is CASSFTRETQYF. The rearrangement uses TRBV7-2 and TRBJ2-5; D gene uncertain. Germline assignment: CDR1 SGHTA and CDR2 FQGNSA. The V end was cut by 3 bases, the J end by 4 bases, with 6 bases between. This CDR3 is 12 amino acids long.

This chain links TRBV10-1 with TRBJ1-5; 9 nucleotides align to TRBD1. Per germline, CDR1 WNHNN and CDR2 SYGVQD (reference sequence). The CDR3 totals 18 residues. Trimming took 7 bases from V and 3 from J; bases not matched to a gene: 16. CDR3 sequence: CASTTDRGGRGNNQPQHF. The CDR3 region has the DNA TGCGCCAGCACCACGGACAGGGGAGGGAGAGGTAACAATCAGCCCCAGCATTTT.

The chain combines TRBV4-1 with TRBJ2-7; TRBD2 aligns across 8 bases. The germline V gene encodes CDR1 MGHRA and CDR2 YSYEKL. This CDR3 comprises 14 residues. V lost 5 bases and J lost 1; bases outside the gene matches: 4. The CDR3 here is CASSLAGTSYEQYF. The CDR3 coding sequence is TGCGCCAGCAGCTTAGCGGGAACGTCCTACGAGCAGTACTTC.

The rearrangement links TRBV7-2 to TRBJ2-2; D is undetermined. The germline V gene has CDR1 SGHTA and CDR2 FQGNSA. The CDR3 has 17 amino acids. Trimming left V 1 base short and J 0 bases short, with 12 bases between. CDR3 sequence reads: CASSLGGWTANTGELFF. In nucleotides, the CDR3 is TGTGCCAGCAGCTTAGGAGGTTGGACGGCGAACACCGGGGAGCTGTTTTTT. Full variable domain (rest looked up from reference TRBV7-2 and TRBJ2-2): GAGVSQSPSNKVTEKGKDVELRCDPISGHTALYWYRQSLGQGLEFLIYFQGNSAPDKSGLPSDRFSAERTGGSVSTLTIQRTQQEDSAVYLCASSLGGWTANTGELFFGEGSRLTVL.

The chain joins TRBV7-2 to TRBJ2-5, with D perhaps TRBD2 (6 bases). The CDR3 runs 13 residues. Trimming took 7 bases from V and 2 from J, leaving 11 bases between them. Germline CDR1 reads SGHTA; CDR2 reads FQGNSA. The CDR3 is CASIGDFQETQYF. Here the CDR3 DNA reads TGTGCCAGCATCGGGGACTTTCAAGAGACCCAGTACTTC.

The CDR3 spells CASTGQGGIVFGEQYF. As DNA, the CDR3 is TGTGCCAGCACGGGACAGGGGGGGATTGTTTTTGGCGAGCAGTACTTC. V usage is TRBV2 and J usage is TRBJ2-7; 11 bases agree with TRBD1. Germline V CDR1 and CDR2: SNHLY, FYNNEI. The V segment lost 7 bases and the J segment 6 bases; nucleotides outside the gene matches: 14. This CDR3 region has 16 residues. The full variable domain, in which reference TRBV2 and TRBJ2-7 provide the parts outside the CDR3, is EPEVTQTPSHQVTQMGQEVILRCVPISNHLYFYWYRQILGQKVEFLVSFYNNEISEKSEIFDDQFSVERPDGSNFTLKIRSTKLEDSAMYFCASTGQGGIVFGEQYFGPGTRLTVT.

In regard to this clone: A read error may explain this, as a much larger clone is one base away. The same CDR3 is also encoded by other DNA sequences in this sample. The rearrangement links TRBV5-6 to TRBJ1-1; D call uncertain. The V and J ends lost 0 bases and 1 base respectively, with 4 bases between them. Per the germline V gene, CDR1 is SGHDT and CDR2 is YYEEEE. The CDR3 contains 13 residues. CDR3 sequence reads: CASSLARNTEAFF. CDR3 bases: TGTGCCAGCAGCTTGGCACGGAACACTGAAGCTTTCTTT.

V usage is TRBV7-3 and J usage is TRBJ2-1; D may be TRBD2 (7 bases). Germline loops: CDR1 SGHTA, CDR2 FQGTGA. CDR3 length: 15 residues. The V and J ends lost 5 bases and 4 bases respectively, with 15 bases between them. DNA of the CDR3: TGTGCCAGCAGCCCAGGTGGGGGGGCGTACAATGAGCAGTTCTTC. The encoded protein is CASSPGGGAYNEQFF.